This TCR beta chain was sequenced for a study of STAT5B mutations in CD4+ large granular lymphocyte leukemia. Concerning this clone itself: Its cognate antigen is unknown.

The CDR3 sequence is 14 residues long. V was cut by 4 bases and J by 8 bases, with 15 bases left in between. CDR1 is SGDLS, CDR2 YYNGEE, per germline. Method: immunoSEQ multiplex PCR; TCRdb's copy keeps in-frame clones and lacks some. The sample holds approximately 27,000 clones; 65% to 90% are singletons and the top ten take 0.3% to 0.35%. Overall study results and limits: Data were not HLA-matched across samples.

V and J are TRBV9 and TRBJ2-2; D may match TRBD1 or TRBD2 (5 bases each). The sample taken for sequencing was CD4+ T cells from blood buffy coats. The TCR originated in a human donor in good health. CDR3 loop: CASSLEWGSGELFF. CDR3 nucleotide sequence: TGTGCCAGCAGCCTAGAGTGGGGGTCGGGGGAGCTGTTTTTT.